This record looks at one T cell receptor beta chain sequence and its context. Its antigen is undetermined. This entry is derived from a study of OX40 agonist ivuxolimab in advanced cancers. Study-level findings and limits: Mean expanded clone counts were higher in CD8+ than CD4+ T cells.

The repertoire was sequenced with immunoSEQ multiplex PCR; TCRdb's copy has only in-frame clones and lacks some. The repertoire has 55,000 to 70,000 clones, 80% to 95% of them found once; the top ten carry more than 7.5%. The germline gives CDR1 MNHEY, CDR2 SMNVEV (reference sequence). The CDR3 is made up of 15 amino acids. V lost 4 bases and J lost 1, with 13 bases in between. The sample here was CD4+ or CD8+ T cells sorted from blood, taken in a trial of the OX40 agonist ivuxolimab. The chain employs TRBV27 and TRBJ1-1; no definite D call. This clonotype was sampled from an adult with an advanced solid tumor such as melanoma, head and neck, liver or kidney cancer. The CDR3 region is CASSSSPGGNTEAFF. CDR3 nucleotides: TGTGCCAGCAGTTCATCACCAGGAGGGAACACTGAAGCTTTCTTT.